Listed below are T cell receptor beta chains from one sample, sequenced in a study of neurological immune-mediated disorders. From the 5' RACE reads, TCRdb called clonotypes with MiXCR, one entry per CDR3 protein. The sample carries roughly 75,000 distinct CDR3 sequences, 2.6% recorded once. Material for sequencing was PBMCs. Receptors originate from a woman aged 25 to 39 with multiple sclerosis. CDR3s include the opening cysteine and the closing phenylalanine or tryptophan. The D gene is left open where the match is weak. Size values are once, few and many counts, or a class for expanded clones, and some rows have none.

d_gene	v_gene	abundance	j_gene	CDR3nt	CDR3aa
-	TRBV20-1	many	TRBJ1-5	TGCAGTGCTAGAGATCAGGAGAGAGGGAATCAGCCCCAGCATTTT	CSARDQERGNQPQHF
TRBD1	TRBV29-1	many	TRBJ2-6	TGCAGCGTTGGGGACAGGGGTAGGTCTGGGGCCAACGTCCTGACTTTC	CSVGDRGRSGANVLTF
-	TRBV28	-	TRBJ2-7	TGTGCCAGCAGTTCATTCGGACAGATACCCTACGAGCAGTACTTC	CASSSFGQIPYEQYF
TRBD1	TRBV7-8	many	TRBJ2-7	TGTGCCAGCAGCTTACCGGGACAGGGGGTCTACGAGCAGTACTTC	CASSLPGQGVYEQYF
-	TRBV12-3/TRBV12-4	many	TRBJ2-1	TGTGCCAGCAGTTTAAGCCACAATGAGCAGTTCTTC	CASSLSHNEQFF
-	TRBV25-1	many	TRBJ1-2	TGTGCCAGCAGTTGGGGACGGAACTATGGCTACACCTTC	CASSWGRNYGYTF
TRBD1	TRBV24-1	many	TRBJ2-1	TGTGCCACCAGTGATTTAACAGGGGGCTCGAAAAATGAGCAGTTCTTC	CATSDLTGGSKNEQFF
-	TRBV5-1	many	TRBJ2-7	TGCGCCAGCAGCTTGGCGGGGTCCTACGAGCAGTACTTC	CASSLAGSYEQYF
-	TRBV20-1	many	TRBJ2-1	TGCAGTGCTAGAGAGTGGGGCCGAACCTTCAATGAGCAGTTCTTC	CSAREWGRTFNEQFF
-	TRBV5-6	many	TRBJ1-1	TGTGCCAGCAGCTTTTTTTGGAACACTGAAGCTTTCTTT	CASSFFWNTEAFF
TRBD1	TRBV29-1	many	TRBJ1-1	TGCAGCGTTGTTGGCCAGGGGGTGGGGGGTTGGTCTGAAGCTTTCTTT	CSVVGQGVGGWSEAFF
TRBD2	TRBV7-8	many	TRBJ2-1	TGTGCCAGCACCCCCGGGGGGGGAAGCGATGAGCAGTTCTTC	CASTPGGGSDEQFF
TRBD1	TRBV7-2	many	TRBJ2-2	TGTGCCAGCAGTTATGAAGACAGGGAGAAATTTTTT	CASSYEDREKFF
TRBD2	TRBV6-6	many	TRBJ2-7	TGTGCCAGCAGTTCCCCGGGGGAGGGGTCCTACGAGCAGTACTTC	CASSSPGEGSYEQYF
-	TRBV12-3/TRBV12-4	many	TRBJ2-5	TGTGCCAGCGGTAGCGGATCCCAAGAGACCCAGTACTTC	CASGSGSQETQYF
-	TRBV20-1	-	TRBJ2-5	TGCAGTGCTAGGGAGACCAAACGCGAGACCCAGTACTTC	CSARETKRETQYF
-	TRBV20-1	many	TRBJ1-1	TGCAGTGCTAGAGTTGGAGGCCTAAGGATGAACACTGAAGCTTTCTTT	CSARVGGLRMNTEAFF
TRBD2	TRBV7-9	many	TRBJ2-1	TGTGCCAGCAGCTTACTAGCGGGAAAGGGTAATGAGCAGTTCTTC	CASSLLAGKGNEQFF
TRBD2	TRBV12-3/TRBV12-4	many	TRBJ2-7	TGTGCCAGCAGTCCGGGACTAGACTTATACGAGCAGTACTTC	CASSPGLDLYEQYF
-	TRBV29-1	few	TRBJ2-6	TGCAGCGTTGTGTCTCCGGACGGGGTGTCTGGGGCCAACGTCCTGACTTTC	CSVVSPDGVSGANVLTF
-	TRBV24-1	few	TRBJ2-3	TGTGCCAACAGTGACAGGAACACAGATACGCAGTATTTT	CANSDRNTDTQYF
-	TRBV20-1	many	TRBJ2-1	TGCAGTGCTAGAAGGGATGAGCAGTTCTTC	CSARRDEQFF
TRBD1	TRBV24-1	many	TRBJ1-2	TGTGCCACCAGTGATGAAGGGACAGGGGAGTGGGGCTACACCTTC	CATSDEGTGEWGYTF
TRBD2	TRBV5-1	many	TRBJ2-5	TGCGCCAGCAGCTCAGGGAGCGGGAGAAGAGAGACCCAGTACTTC	CASSSGSGRRETQYF
-	TRBV27	few	TRBJ2-7	TGTGCCAGCAGTAAGGGGTTTGGCTACGAGCAGTACTTC	CASSKGFGYEQYF
-	TRBV24-1	many	TRBJ2-1	TGTGCCACCAGCCGGGAGCCCCGGGGGAGTGAGCAGTTCTTC	CATSREPRGSEQFF
-	TRBV9	many	TRBJ1-2	TGTGCCAGCAGCGTAGGAGCGGGGGGCCGTTATGGCTACACCTTC	CASSVGAGGRYGYTF
-	TRBV12-3/TRBV12-4	many	TRBJ1-4	TGTGCCAGCAGTTTACGGGGTCCTAATGAAAAACTGTTTTTT	CASSLRGPNEKLFF
-	TRBV4-3	many	TRBJ2-1	TGCGCCAGCAGCCAAGATGCGGGACTCCCGGGTTCACAGGGGCAGTTCTTC	CASSQDAGLPGSQGQFF
-	TRBV20-1	many	TRBJ1-1	TGCAGTGCTAGATATGACAAGCCTAACACTGAAGCTTTCTTT	CSARYDKPNTEAFF
-	TRBV3-1	many	TRBJ2-1	TGTGCCAGCAGCCAGGGCTTACTAGTAAACAATGAGCAGTTCTTC	CASSQGLLVNNEQFF
-	TRBV4-3	many	TRBJ1-1	TGCGCCAGCAGCCAAGATCTCGGAGGTTTCACTGAAGCTTTCTTT	CASSQDLGGFTEAFF
-	TRBV25-1	many	TRBJ1-1	TGTGCCAGCAGTGAAGGATACATGAACACTGAAGCTTTCTTT	CASSEGYMNTEAFF
-	TRBV6-5	many	TRBJ1-6	TGTGCCGCCCGGGACGCTACCTCGATGAGCTCCTATAATTCACCCCTCCACTTT	CAARDATSMSSYNSPLHF
TRBD2	TRBV12-3/TRBV12-4	many	TRBJ2-2	TGTGCCAGCATCCTAGCGGAACCGAACACCGGGGAGCTGTTTTTT	CASILAEPNTGELFF
TRBD2	TRBV5-1	many	TRBJ2-2	TGCGCCAGCAGCTTGGCCCAACTAGCGGGAGAATCGGTGTTTTTT	CASSLAQLAGESVFF
-	TRBV21-1	many	TRBJ1-5	TGTGCCAGCAGCAAAGCGAAGGGGGACCGATATAGCAATCAGCCCCAGCATTTT	CASSKAKGDRYSNQPQHF
-	TRBV5-1	few	TRBJ1-3	TGCGCCAGCACCCCGCAGGGCGGCTCTGGAAACACCATATATTTT	CASTPQGGSGNTIYF
-	TRBV7-8	many	TRBJ2-7	TGTGCCAGCAGCTTAGTAGCCAGGATGGGGTCCTACGAGCAGTACTTC	CASSLVARMGSYEQYF